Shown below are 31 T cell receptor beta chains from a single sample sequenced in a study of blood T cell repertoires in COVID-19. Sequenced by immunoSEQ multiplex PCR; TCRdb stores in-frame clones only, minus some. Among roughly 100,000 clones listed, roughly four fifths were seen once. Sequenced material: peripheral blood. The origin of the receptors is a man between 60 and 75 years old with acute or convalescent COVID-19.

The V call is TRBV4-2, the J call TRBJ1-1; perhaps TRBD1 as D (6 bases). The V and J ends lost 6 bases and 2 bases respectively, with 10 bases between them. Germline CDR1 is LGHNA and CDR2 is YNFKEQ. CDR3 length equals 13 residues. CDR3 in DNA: TGTGCCAGCAGACAGGGCGGAAACACTGAAGCTTTCTTT. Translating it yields CASRQGGNTEAFF.

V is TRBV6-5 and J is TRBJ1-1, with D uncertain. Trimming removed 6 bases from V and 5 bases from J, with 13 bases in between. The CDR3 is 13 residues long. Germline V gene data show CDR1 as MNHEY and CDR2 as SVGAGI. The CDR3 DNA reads TGTGCCAGCAGATCTACAAGGAGTACTGAAGCTTTCTTT. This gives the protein CASRSTRSTEAFF.

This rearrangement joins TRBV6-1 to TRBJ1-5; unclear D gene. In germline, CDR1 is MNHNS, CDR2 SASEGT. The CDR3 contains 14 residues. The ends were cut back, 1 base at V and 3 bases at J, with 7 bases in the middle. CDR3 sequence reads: CASSEVSPNQPQHF. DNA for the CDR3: TGTGCCAGCAGTGAAGTAAGCCCCAATCAGCCCCAGCATTTT.

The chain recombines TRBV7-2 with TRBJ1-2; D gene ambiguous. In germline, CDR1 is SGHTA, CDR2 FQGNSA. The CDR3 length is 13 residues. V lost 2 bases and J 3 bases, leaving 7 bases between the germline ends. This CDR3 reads CASSLFTDYGYTF. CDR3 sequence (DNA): TGTGCCAGCAGCTTATTTACTGACTATGGCTACACCTTC.

The CDR3: CASSRGLAANTGELFF. In DNA, the CDR3 is TGTGCCAGCAGCCGTGGACTAGCGGCGAACACCGGGGAGCTGTTTTTT. J is TRBJ2-2 and V is TRBV3-1 (or the pseudogene TRBV3-2), with TRBD2 matching 10 bases. Germline CDR1 reads LGHDT; CDR2 reads YNNKEL (reference sequence). The CDR3 has 16 residues. The V segment lost 4 bases and the J segment 0 bases; nucleotides outside the gene matches: 2.

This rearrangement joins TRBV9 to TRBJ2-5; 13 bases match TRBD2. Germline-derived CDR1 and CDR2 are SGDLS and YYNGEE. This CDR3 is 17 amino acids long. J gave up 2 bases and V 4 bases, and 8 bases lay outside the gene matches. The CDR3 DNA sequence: TGTGCCAGCAGCCCACAGGGGACTAGCGGGGTTCAAGAGACCCAGTACTTC. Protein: CASSPQGTSGVQETQYF.

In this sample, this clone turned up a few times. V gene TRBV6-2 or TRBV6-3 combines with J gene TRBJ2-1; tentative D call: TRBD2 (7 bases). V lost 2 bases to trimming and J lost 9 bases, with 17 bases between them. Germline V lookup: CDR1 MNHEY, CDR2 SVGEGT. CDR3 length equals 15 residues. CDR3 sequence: CASSYLGGAYREQFF. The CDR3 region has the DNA TGTGCCAGCAGTTACCTTGGGGGGGCTTATCGTGAGCAGTTCTTC.

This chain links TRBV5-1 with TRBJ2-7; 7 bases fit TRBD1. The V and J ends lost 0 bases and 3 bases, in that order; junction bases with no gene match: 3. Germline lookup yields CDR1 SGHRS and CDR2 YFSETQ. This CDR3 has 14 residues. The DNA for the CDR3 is TGCGCCAGCAGCTTGGAGGGACAGTACTACGAGCAGTACTTC. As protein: CASSLEGQYYEQYF.

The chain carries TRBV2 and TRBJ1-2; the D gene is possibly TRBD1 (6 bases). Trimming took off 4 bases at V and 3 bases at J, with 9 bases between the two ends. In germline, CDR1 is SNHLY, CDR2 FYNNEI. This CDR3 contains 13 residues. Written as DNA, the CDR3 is TGTGCCAGCAGTGGGGGGCAGGACTATGGCTACACCTTC. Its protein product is CASSGGQDYGYTF. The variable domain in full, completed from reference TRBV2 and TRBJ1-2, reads EPEVTQTPSHQVTQMGQEVILRCVPISNHLYFYWYRQILGQKVEFLVSFYNNEISEKSEIFDDQFSVERPDGSNFTLKIRSTKLEDSAMYFCASSGGQDYGYTFGSGTRLTVV.

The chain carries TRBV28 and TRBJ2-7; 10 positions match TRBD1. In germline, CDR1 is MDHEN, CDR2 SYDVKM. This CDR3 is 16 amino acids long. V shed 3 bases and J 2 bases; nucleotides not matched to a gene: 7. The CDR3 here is CASSFPWGQGTYEQYF. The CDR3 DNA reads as TGTGCCAGCAGTTTCCCCTGGGGACAGGGGACCTACGAGCAGTACTTC.

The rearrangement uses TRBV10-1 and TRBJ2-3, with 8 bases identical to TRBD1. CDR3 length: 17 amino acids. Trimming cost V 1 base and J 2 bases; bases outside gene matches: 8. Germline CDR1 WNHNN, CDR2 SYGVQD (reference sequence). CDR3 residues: CASSEWDGTGSTDTQYF. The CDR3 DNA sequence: TGCGCCAGCAGTGAGTGGGACGGGACAGGTTCCACAGATACGCAGTATTTT.

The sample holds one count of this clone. CDR3 loop: CASSTTLFSGRTDTQYF. The CDR3 DNA follows: TGTGCCAGCAGTACTACCCTATTTAGCGGGAGAACAGATACGCAGTATTTT. This chain connects TRBV6-2 or TRBV6-3 to TRBJ2-3, with 9 positions matching TRBD2. Germline CDR1 is MNHEY and CDR2 is SVGEGT. The CDR3 totals 17 residues. Trimming cost V 5 bases and J 3 bases; bases outside gene matches: 12.

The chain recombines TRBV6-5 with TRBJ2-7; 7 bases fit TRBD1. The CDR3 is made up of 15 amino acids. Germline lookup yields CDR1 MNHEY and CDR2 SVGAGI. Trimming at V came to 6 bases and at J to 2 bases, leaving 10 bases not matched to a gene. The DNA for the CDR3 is TGTGCCAGCAGAGGACAGGACGTGAAAACCTACGAGCAGTACTTC. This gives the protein CASRGQDVKTYEQYF.

As DNA, the CDR3 is TGTGCCAGCAGTTTATCCTATCAGGGGTCGGAGACCCAGTACTTC. Protein sequence: CASSLSYQGSETQYF. This chain uses TRBV27 with TRBJ2-5; TRBD1 might be the D (6 bases). The V and J ends lost 0 bases and 5 bases respectively, with 13 bases between them. The CDR3 sequence is 15 residues long. In germline, CDR1 is MNHEY, CDR2 SMNVEV (reference sequence).

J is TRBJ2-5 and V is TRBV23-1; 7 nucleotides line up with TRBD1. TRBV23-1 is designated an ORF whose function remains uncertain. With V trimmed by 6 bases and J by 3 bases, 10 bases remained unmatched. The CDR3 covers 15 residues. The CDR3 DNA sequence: TGCGCCAGCAGACCTTATTACAGGGGAAAAGAGACCCAGTACTTC. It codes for CASRPYYRGKETQYF.

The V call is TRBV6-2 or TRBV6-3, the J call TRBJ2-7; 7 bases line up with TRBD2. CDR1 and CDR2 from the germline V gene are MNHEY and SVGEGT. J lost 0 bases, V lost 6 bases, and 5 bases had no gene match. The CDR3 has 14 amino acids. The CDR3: CASSASGTSYEQYF. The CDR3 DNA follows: TGTGCCAGCAGCGCCAGCGGGACCTCCTACGAGCAGTACTTC.

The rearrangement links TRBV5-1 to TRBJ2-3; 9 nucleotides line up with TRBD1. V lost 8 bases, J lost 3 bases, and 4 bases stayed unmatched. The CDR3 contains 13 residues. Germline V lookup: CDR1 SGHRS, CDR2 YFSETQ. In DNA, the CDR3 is TGCGCCAGTCGGACAGGGGTAACAGATACGCAGTATTTT. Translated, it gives CASRTGVTDTQYF.

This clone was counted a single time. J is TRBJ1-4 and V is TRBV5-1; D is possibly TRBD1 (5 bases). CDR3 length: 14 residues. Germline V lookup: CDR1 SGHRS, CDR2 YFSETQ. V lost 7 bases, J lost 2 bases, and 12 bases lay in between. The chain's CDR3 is CASRGKSTNEKLFF. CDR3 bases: TGCGCCAGCCGGGGGAAATCGACTAATGAAAAACTGTTTTTT.

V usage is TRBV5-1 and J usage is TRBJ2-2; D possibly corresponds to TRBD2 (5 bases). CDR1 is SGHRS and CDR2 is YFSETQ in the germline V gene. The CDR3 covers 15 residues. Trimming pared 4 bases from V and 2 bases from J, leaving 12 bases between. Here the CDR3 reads CASSVQGGNTGELFF. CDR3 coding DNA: TGCGCCAGCAGCGTCCAAGGAGGTAACACCGGGGAGCTGTTTTTT.

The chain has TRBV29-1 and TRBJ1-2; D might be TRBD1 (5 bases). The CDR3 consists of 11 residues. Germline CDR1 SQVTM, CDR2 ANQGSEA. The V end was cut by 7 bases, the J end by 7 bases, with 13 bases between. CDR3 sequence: CSAQGLTGYTF. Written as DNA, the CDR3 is TGCAGCGCCCAGGGCTTGACTGGCTACACCTTC.

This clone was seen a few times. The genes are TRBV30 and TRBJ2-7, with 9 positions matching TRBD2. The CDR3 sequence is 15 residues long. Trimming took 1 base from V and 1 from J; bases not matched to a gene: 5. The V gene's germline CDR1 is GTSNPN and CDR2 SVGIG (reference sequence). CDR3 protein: CAWSESSGGSYEQYF. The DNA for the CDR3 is TGTGCCTGGAGTGAGTCAAGCGGGGGGTCCTACGAGCAGTACTTC.

CDR3 in DNA: TGTGCCAGCAGTTCCGGGACTCCACAAGAGACCCAGTACTTC. It is translated as CASSSGTPQETQYF. J is TRBJ2-5 and V is TRBV28; tentative D call: TRBD2 (6 bases). Trimming removed 4 bases at V and 2 bases at J, with 11 bases between. This CDR3 has 14 residues. Germline values: CDR1 MDHEN, CDR2 SYDVKM.

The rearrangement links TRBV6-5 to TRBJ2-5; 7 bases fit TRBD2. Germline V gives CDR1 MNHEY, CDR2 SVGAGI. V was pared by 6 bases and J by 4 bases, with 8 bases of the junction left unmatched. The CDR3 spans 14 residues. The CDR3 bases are TGTGCCAGCAGCCTGAAGTGGGGGGGAGAGACCCAGTACTTC. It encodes CASSLKWGGETQYF.

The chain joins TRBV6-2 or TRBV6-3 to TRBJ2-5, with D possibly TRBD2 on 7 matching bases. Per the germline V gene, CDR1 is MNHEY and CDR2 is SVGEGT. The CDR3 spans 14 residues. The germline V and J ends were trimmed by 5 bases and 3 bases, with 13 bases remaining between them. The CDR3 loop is CASSDRTSKETQYF. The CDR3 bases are TGTGCCAGCAGTGACAGGACTAGTAAAGAGACCCAGTACTTC.

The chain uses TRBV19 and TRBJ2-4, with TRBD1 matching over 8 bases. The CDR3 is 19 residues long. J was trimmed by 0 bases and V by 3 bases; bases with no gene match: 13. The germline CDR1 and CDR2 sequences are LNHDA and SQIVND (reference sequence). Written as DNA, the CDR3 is TGTGCCAGTAGTATTAGCCCAGGGGGCGACCGAATAGCCAAAAACATTCAGTACTTC. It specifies CASSISPGGDRIAKNIQYF.

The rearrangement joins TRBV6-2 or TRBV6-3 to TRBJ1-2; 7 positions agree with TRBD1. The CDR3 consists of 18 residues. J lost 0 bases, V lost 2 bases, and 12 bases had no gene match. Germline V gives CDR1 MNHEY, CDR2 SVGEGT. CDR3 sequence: CASSYTLTGTRANYGYTF. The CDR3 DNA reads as TGTGCCAGCAGTTACACCTTGACAGGGACCCGAGCTAACTATGGCTACACCTTC.

The CDR3: CASSRQGINYGYTF. The CDR3 nucleotides are TGTGCCAGCAGCCGACAGGGGATTAACTATGGCTACACCTTC. The chain combines TRBV5-5 with TRBJ1-2; 8 bases are a match to TRBD1. The trim removed 4 bases at V and 1 base at J, leaving 3 bases unmatched. The CDR3 is 14 amino acids. Looked up from germline, CDR1 is SGHKS and CDR2 is YYEKEE (reference sequence).

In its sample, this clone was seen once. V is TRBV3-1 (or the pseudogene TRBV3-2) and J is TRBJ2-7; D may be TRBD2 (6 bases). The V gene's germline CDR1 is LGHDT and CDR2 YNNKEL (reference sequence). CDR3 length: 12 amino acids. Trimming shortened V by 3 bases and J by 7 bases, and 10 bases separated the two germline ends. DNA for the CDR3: TGTGCCAGCAGCCAGGGGACTGGGGAGCAGTACTTC. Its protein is CASSQGTGEQYF.

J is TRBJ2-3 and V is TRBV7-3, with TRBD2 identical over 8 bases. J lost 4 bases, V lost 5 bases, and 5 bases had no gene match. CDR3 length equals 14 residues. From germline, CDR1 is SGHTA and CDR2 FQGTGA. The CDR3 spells CASSQTSVADTQYF. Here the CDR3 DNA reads TGTGCCAGCAGCCAGACTAGCGTGGCAGATACGCAGTATTTT.

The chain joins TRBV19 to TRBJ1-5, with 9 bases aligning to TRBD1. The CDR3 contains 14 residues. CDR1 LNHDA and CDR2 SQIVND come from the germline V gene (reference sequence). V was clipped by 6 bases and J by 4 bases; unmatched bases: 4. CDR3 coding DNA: TGTGCCAGTAGCGGCGGACAGGGGAATCAGCCCCAGCATTTT. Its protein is CASSGGQGNQPQHF.

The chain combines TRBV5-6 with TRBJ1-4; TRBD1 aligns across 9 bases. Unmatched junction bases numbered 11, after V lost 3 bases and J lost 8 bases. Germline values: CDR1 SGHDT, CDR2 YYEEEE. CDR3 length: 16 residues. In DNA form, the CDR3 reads TGTGCCAGCAGCTACGGACAGGGGATTTTCTCGGAAAAACTGTTTTTT. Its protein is CASSYGQGIFSEKLFF.